Presented here are 6 T cell receptor beta chains from one specimen sequenced in a study of T cells in Graves' hyperthyroidism and ophthalmopathy. Amplification of TCR beta CDR3 regions was performed using RNA transcripts as template. HTBI primers were the set used in a first-round RT-PCR of the TCR CDR3. MiXCR was run by TCRdb on the multiplex PCR reads, yielding one entry per CDR3 protein. Among approximately 300,000 distinct CDR3 sequences listed, approximately 18% were seen once. Sequencing was done on a sample of blood. The origin of the receptors is a man between 50 and 59 years old with Graves' ophthalmopathy.

This clonotype was seen more than once but under ten times. The chain combines TRBV19 with TRBJ2-7, with D possibly matching TRBD1 (6 bases). The ends were cut back, 10 bases at V and 1 base at J, with 14 bases in the middle. The germline V gene has CDR1 LNHDA and CDR2 SQIVND (reference sequence). CDR3 length equals 13 residues. The DNA of the CDR3 is TGTGCCACACAGGGCCCCACTTCCTACGAGCAGTACTTC. It encodes CATQGPTSYEQYF.

The chain carries TRBV6-1 and TRBJ2-2; D possibly corresponds to TRBD1 (6 bases). Germline lookup yields CDR1 MNHNS and CDR2 SASEGT. V was cut by 5 bases and J by 8 bases, with 21 bases left in between. The CDR3 covers 16 residues. CDR3 coding DNA: TGTGCCAGCAGTACACCACAGGGACCTAGATCGGGGGAGCTGTTTTTT. Residues: CASSTPQGPRSGELFF.

The sample holds a few counts of this clonotype. The CDR3: CATTSLAGGSWETQYF. CDR3 DNA sequence: TGTGCCACAACCTCTCTAGCGGGAGGGTCATGGGAGACCCAGTACTTC. The chain has TRBV10-3 and TRBJ2-5; 12 bases agree with TRBD2. The CDR3 consists of 16 residues. The trim removed 10 bases at V and 5 bases at J, leaving 14 bases unmatched. Germline V lookup: CDR1 ENHRY, CDR2 SYGVKD.

The chain couples TRBV2 to TRBJ1-4; no clear D. V lost 3 bases and J 0 bases, leaving 8 bases between the germline ends. The length of the CDR3 is 15 residues. Per the germline V gene, CDR1 is SNHLY and CDR2 is FYNNEI. The CDR3 bases are TGTGCCAGCAGTGAGAGGTCAGCAACTAATGAAAAACTGTTTTTT. This gives the protein CASSERSATNEKLFF.

A few counts support this clonotype. The CDR3 reads CASSFWGDTQYF. The CDR3 coding sequence is TGTGCCAGCAGCTTCTGGGGGGATACGCAGTATTTT. The rearrangement uses TRBV7-9 and TRBJ2-3; D assignment may be TRBD1 or TRBD2 (5 bases each). CDR1 SEHNR and CDR2 FQNEAQ come from the germline V gene (reference sequence). This CDR3 is 12 amino acids long. Trimming shortened V by 3 bases and J by 6 bases, and 7 bases separated the two germline ends.

This clonotype was observed many times. The chain has TRBV20-1 and TRBJ1-1; D may be TRBD1 (6 bases). The V end lost 3 bases, the J end lost 0 bases, and 17 bases lay between the germline ends. The CDR3 is 16 residues long. Germline CDR1 DFQATT, CDR2 SNEGSKA (reference sequence). In nucleotides, the CDR3 is TGCAGTGCTAGGGGTCACGACAGGCTACTGAACACTGAAGCTTTCTTT. It yields the protein CSARGHDRLLNTEAFF.